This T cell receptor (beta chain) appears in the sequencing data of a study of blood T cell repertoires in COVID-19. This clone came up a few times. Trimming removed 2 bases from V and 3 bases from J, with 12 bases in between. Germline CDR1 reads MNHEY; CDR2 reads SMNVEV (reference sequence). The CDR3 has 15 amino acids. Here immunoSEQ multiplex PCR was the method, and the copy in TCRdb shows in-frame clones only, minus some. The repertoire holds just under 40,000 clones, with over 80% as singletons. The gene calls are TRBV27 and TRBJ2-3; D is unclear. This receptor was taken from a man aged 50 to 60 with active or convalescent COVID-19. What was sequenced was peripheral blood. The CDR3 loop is CASSLTELWTDTQYF. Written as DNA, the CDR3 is TGTGCCAGCAGTTTAACGGAGTTGTGGACAGATACGCAGTATTTT.